This T cell receptor beta chain comes out of a study of Ad26.COV2.S vaccination and SARS-CoV-2 variants. Study as a whole: Intramuscular Ad26.COV2.S at 5x10^10 or 1x10^11 viral particles.

The treatment denotes: roughly 19 received Ad26.COV2.S at low or high dose, single or two shots; about 5 received placebo; per-sample allocation not given. Sampling was done on day 63 after the first vaccine or placebo injection. An Ad26 vector that expressed Wuhan-strain SARS-CoV-2 spike constituted the vaccine. Per germline, CDR1 SGHRS and CDR2 YFSETQ. This CDR3 contains 20 residues. Trimming removed 4 bases from V and 0 bases from J; junction bases left unmatched: 17. Clones were read by immunoSEQ multiplex PCR, and TCRdb kept only the in-frame ones, dropping some. This table holds about 320,000 clones, 85% found once.

The J gene is TRBJ1-3, the V gene TRBV5-1; 9 nucleotides match TRBD1. The receptor comes from a person aged 18 to 65 who received the Ad26.COV2.S COVID-19 vaccine or a placebo. This specimen consisted of peripheral blood, obtained in a trial of Ad26.COV2.S vaccine versus placebo. CDR3 DNA: TGCGCCAGCAGCCTCGGTTCGGGACAGGGCTTGATGAGCTCTGGAAACACCATATATTTT. Translation: CASSLGSGQGLMSSGNTIYF. The full variable domain, completed using reference TRBV5-1 and TRBJ1-3, is KAGVTQTPRYLIKTRGQQVTLSCSPISGHRSVSWYQQTPGQGLQFLFEYFSETQRNKGNFPGRFSGRQFSNSRSEMNVSTLELGDSALYLCASSLGSGQGLMSSGNTIYFGEGSWLTVV.